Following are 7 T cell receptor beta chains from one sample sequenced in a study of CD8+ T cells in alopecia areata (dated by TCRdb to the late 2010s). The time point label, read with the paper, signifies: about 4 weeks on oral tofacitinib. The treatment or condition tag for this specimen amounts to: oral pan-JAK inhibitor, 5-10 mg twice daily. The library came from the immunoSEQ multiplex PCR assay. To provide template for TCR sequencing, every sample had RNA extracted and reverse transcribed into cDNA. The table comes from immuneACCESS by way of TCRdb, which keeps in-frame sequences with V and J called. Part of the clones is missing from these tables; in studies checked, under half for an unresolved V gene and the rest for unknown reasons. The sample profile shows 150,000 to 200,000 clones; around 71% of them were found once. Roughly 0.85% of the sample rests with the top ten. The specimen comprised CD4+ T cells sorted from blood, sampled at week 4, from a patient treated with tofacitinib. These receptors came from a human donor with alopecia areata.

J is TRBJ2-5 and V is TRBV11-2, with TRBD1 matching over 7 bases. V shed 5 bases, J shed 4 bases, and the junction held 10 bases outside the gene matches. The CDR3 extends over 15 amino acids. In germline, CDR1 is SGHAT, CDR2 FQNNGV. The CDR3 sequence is CASSDVGGFRETQYF. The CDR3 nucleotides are TGTGCCAGCAGCGACGTAGGGGGCTTTCGAGAGACCCAGTACTTC.

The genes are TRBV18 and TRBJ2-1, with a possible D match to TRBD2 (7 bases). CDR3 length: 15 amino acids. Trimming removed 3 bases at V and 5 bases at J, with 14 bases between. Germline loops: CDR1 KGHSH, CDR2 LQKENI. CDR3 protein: CASSPRQGRDNEQFF. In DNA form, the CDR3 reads TGTGCCAGCTCACCCCGCCAGGGGAGGGACAATGAGCAGTTCTTC.

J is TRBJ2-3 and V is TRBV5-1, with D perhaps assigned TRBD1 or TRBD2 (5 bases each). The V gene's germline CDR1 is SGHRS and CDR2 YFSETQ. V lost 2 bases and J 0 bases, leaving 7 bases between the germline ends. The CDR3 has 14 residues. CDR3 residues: CASSFGGSTDTQYF. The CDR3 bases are TGCGCCAGCAGCTTTGGGGGTAGCACAGATACGCAGTATTTT.

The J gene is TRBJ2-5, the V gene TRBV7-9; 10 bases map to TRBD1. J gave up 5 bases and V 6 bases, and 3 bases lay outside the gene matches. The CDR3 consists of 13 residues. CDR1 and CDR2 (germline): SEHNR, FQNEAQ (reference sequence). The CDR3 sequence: CASRRTGGETQYF. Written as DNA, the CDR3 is TGTGCCAGCAGACGGACAGGGGGGGAGACCCAGTACTTC.

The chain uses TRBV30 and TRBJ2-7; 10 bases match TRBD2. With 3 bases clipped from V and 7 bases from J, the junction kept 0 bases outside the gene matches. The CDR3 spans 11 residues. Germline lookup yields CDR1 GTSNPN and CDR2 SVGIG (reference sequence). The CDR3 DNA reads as TGTGCCTGGAGACTAGCGGGGGAGCAGTACTTC. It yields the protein CAWRLAGEQYF. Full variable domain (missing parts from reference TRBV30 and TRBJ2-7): SQTIHQWPATLVQPVGSPLSLECTVEGTSNPNLYWYRQAAGRGLQLLFYSVGIGQISSEVPQNLSASRPQDRQFILSSKKLLLSDSGFYLCAWRLAGEQYFGPGTRLTVT.

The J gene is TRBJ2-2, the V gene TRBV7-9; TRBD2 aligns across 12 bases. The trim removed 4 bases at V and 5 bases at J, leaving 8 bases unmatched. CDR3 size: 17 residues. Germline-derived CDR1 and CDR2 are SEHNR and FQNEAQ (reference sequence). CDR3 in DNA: TGTGCCAGCAGCTCCCCGACTAGCGGGGGCAAGACCGGGGAGCTGTTTTTT. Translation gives CASSSPTSGGKTGELFF.

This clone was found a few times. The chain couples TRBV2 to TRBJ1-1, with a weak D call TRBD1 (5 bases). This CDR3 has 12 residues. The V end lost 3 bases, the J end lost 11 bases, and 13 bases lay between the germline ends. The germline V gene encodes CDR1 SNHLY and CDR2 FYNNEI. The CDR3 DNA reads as TGTGCCAGCAGTGATGTTCGGGGGTGGGCTTTCTTT. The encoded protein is CASSDVRGWAFF.